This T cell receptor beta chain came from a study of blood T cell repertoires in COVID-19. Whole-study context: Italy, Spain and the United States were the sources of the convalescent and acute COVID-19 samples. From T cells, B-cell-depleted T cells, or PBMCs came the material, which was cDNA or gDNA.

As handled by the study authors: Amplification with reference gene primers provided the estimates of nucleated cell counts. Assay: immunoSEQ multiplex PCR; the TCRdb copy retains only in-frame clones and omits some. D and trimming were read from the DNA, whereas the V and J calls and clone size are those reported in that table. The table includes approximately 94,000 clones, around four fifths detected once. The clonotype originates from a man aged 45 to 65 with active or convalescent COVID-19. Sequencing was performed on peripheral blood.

This CDR3 reads CASSLAGPRREQYF. CDR3 bases: TGTGCCAGTTCACTAGCGGGCCCGAGACGGGAGCAGTACTTC. The V and J genes are TRBV7-2 and TRBJ2-7; TRBD2 aligns across 9 bases. The length of the CDR3 is 14 residues. Germline lookup yields CDR1 SGHTA and CDR2 FQGNSA. After removal of 9 bases from V and 7 bases from J, the junction contained 13 bases not matched to a gene.